The T cell receptor (beta chain) described here comes from a study of cytomegalovirus exposure and HLA in healthy donors. The primer mix had 60 Vbeta and 13 Jbeta primers. TCRdb's table, derived via immunoSEQ multiplex PCR, lists solely in-frame clones and lacks some. Across under 90,000 clones, the top ten clones capture 15% of the sample. Germline V gene data show CDR1 as SQVTM and CDR2 as ANQGSEA. The CDR3 is made up of 12 amino acids. Trimming pared 7 bases from V and 5 bases from J, leaving 14 bases between. J is TRBJ2-5 and V is TRBV29-1, with a possible D match to TRBD1 (5 bases). The specimen was PBMCs. This TCR was sampled from a man aged 50 or older in good health and CMV-seropositive. CDR3 protein: CSARVGGETQYF. For the CDR3, the DNA is TGCAGCGCCAGGGTTGGCGGTGAGACCCAGTACTTC.